The entry below describes one TCR beta chain. Its antigen is unidentified. The data stem from a study of neoadjuvant anti-PD-1 for oral cavity cancer. Overall study findings and caveats: Each response group had just three patients in TCR analyses.

Sample time point: after neoadjuvant nivolumab, at surgical resection. Germline V gene lookup returns CDR1 SGHRS and CDR2 YFSETQ. The CDR3 loop spans 16 amino acids. Trimming took off 6 bases at V and 0 bases at J, with 15 bases between the two ends. The assay was immunoSEQ multiplex PCR, and TCRdb's table has in-frame clones only and misses some. In the table there are 14,000 or so clones, 71% of which are singletons. This chain uses TRBV5-1 with TRBJ2-2, with D possibly TRBD1 on 5 matching bases. The receptor was isolated from a person aged 40 to 85 with oral cavity squamous cell carcinoma. Sequencing was performed on PBMCs, taken after nivolumab (anti-PD-1) treatment. The CDR3 is CASKRKDTTNTGELFF. CDR3 coding DNA: TGCGCCAGCAAGCGAAAGGACACGACGAACACCGGGGAGCTGTTTTTT.